This is a list of T cell receptor beta chains from one sample in a study of OX40 agonist ivuxolimab in advanced cancers. Only in-frame clones appear in the TCRdb table, and some are missing; sequencing was by immunoSEQ multiplex PCR. The sample shows about 33,000 clones, roughly 84% of them seen only once. The sequenced sample was CD4+ or CD8+ T cells sorted from blood, obtained in a trial of the OX40 agonist ivuxolimab. Source of these receptors: an adult with an advanced solid tumor such as melanoma, head and neck, liver or kidney cancer. Both conserved end residues are part of each CDR3. The order of the fields is J gene, D gene, V gene, clone size, CDR3 protein, CDR3 DNA. The D gene is left open where the match is weak. Size is stated for part of the rows, as once, few or many counts, or as a class when the clone is expanded.

J: TRBJ1-3
D: -
V: TRBV4-3
size: -
CDR3: CASSQDLAGATLSGNTIYF
DNA: TGCGCCAGCAGCCAAGATCTAGCAGGGGCCACACTCTCTGGAAACACCATATATTTT

J: TRBJ1-1
D: -
V: TRBV10-3
size: -
CDR3: CAISESTGTSNTEAFF
DNA: TGTGCCATCAGTGAGTCCACAGGAACCTCGAACACTGAAGCTTTCTTT

J: TRBJ2-7
D: -
V: TRBV5-6
size: -
CDR3: CASSFGEVRGEQYF
DNA: TGTGCCAGCAGCTTTGGGGAGGTCCGGGGCGAGCAGTACTTC

J: TRBJ2-1
D: TRBD2
V: TRBV6-5
size: -
CDR3: CASSYSVAGRLNEQFF
DNA: TGTGCCAGCAGTTACTCGGTAGCGGGTCGCCTCAATGAGCAGTTCTTC

J: TRBJ2-1
D: -
V: TRBV4-3
size: -
CDR3: CASSQDSGMRYNEQFF
DNA: TGCGCCAGCAGCCAAGATTCAGGAATGAGGTACAATGAGCAGTTCTTC

J: TRBJ2-7
D: -
V: TRBV7-9
size: -
CDR3: CASSLDGGALYEQYF
DNA: TGTGCCAGCAGCTTAGATGGAGGGGCCCTCTACGAGCAGTACTTC

J: TRBJ2-5
D: -
V: TRBV5-4
size: -
CDR3: CASSVTGTRGETQYF
DNA: TGTGCCAGCAGCGTTACCGGGACCAGAGGGGAGACCCAGTACTTC

J: TRBJ1-2
D: -
V: TRBV7-9
size: -
CDR3: CASSPGYLNYGYTF
DNA: TGTGCCAGCAGCCCAGGGTACCTAAACTATGGCTACACCTTC

J: TRBJ2-7
D: -
V: TRBV7-6
size: -
CDR3: CASSFQVWDEQYF
DNA: TGTGCCAGCAGCTTTCAGGTTTGGGACGAGCAGTACTTC

J: TRBJ2-7
D: TRBD1
V: TRBV6-5
size: -
CDR3: CASSFRQGAFYEQYF
DNA: TGTGCCAGCAGCTTCCGCCAGGGGGCTTTCTACGAGCAGTACTTC

J: TRBJ1-4
D: -
V: TRBV15
size: -
CDR3: CATSPQLGIYAVEKLFF
DNA: TGTGCCACCAGCCCCCAACTGGGCATCTACGCGGTCGAAAAACTGTTTTTT

J: TRBJ1-2
D: -
V: TRBV28
size: few
CDR3: CASSLQYDVLNYGYTF
DNA: TGTGCCAGCAGTCTGCAATACGACGTCCTCAACTATGGCTACACCTTC

J: TRBJ1-1
D: -
V: TRBV4-2
size: -
CDR3: CASSLGTFGAFF
DNA: TGTGCCAGCAGCTTAGGCACGTTCGGAGCTTTCTTT

J: TRBJ1-3
D: TRBD1
V: TRBV5-1
size: once
CDR3: CASSSLGTADYSGNTIYF
DNA: TGCGCCAGCAGCTCCCTCGGGACAGCCGATTACTCTGGAAACACCATATATTTT

J: TRBJ2-2
D: -
V: TRBV7-6
size: -
CDR3: CASSSGTDNTGELFF
DNA: TGTGCCAGCAGCTCGGGGACGGATAACACCGGGGAGCTGTTTTTT

J: TRBJ2-3
D: -
V: TRBV18
size: -
CDR3: CASSPLGGGGGSTDTQYF
DNA: TGTGCCAGCTCACCACTTGGAGGAGGGGGTGGTTCGACAGATACGCAGTATTTT

J: TRBJ1-1
D: -
V: TRBV27
size: -
CDR3: CASSPYMNTEAFF
DNA: TGTGCCAGCAGTCCATATATGAACACTGAAGCTTTCTTT

J: TRBJ1-4
D: -
V: TRBV27
size: -
CDR3: CATRTRGEKLFF
DNA: TGTGCCACCAGGACCCGAGGGGAAAAACTGTTTTTT

J: TRBJ1-3
D: -
V: TRBV7-9
size: once
CDR3: CASSPVPGRSGNTIYF
DNA: TGTGCCAGCAGCCCTGTTCCAGGGCGTTCTGGAAACACCATATATTTT

J: TRBJ2-3
D: -
V: TRBV11-1
size: -
CDR3: CASSPPTPTDTQYF
DNA: TGTGCCAGCAGCCCCCCAACCCCCACAGATACGCAGTATTTT

J: TRBJ2-7
D: -
V: TRBV6-6
size: -
CDR3: CASSYIQGIRDEQYF
DNA: TGTGCCAGCAGTTACATTCAGGGAATTCGCGACGAGCAGTACTTC

J: TRBJ1-5
D: TRBD1
V: TRBV18
size: -
CDR3: CASSPPAGGYQPQHF
DNA: TGTGCCAGCTCACCACCCGCAGGGGGATATCAGCCCCAGCATTTT

J: TRBJ1-2
D: -
V: TRBV27
size: -
CDR3: CASSPLGRVEGYTF
DNA: TGTGCCAGCAGTCCCCTCGGACGGGTCGAGGGCTACACCTTC

J: TRBJ1-4
D: -
V: TRBV27
size: once
CDR3: CASTQAGHEKLFF
DNA: TGTGCCAGCACACAGGCAGGGCATGAAAAACTGTTTTTT

J: TRBJ1-2
D: -
V: TRBV10-3
size: -
CDR3: CAISELEITRGRNYGYTF
DNA: TGTGCCATCAGTGAGTTGGAGATAACGCGGGGGCGAAACTATGGCTACACCTTC

J: TRBJ1-4
D: TRBD1
V: TRBV5-6
size: once
CDR3: CASSLGPGTGNEKLFF
DNA: TGTGCCAGCAGCTTGGGACCCGGGACAGGGAATGAAAAACTGTTTTTT

J: TRBJ2-1
D: -
V: TRBV28
size: -
CDR3: CASSPLTGDFYNEQFF
DNA: TGTGCCAGCAGTCCCCTCACGGGGGACTTCTACAATGAGCAGTTCTTC

J: TRBJ2-7
D: TRBD1
V: TRBV6-5
size: -
CDR3: CASIKRDRGIYEQYF
DNA: TGTGCCAGCATCAAAAGGGACAGGGGGATCTACGAGCAGTACTTC

J: TRBJ1-5
D: -
V: TRBV10-2
size: -
CDR3: CASSARGREEPQHF
DNA: TGCGCCAGCAGTGCCAGGGGCAGGGAGGAGCCCCAGCATTTT

J: TRBJ1-5
D: TRBD1
V: TRBV19
size: -
CDR3: CASSTWTGKNQPQHF
DNA: TGTGCCAGTAGTACTTGGACAGGGAAAAATCAGCCCCAGCATTTT

J: TRBJ2-1
D: -
V: TRBV25-1
size: once
CDR3: CASSEWGRTDNEQFF
DNA: TGTGCCAGCAGTGAATGGGGACGAACAGACAATGAGCAGTTCTTC

J: TRBJ2-7
D: -
V: TRBV5-6
size: -
CDR3: CASSLGQSYEQYF
DNA: TGTGCCAGCAGCTTGGGACAGAGCTACGAGCAGTACTTC

J: TRBJ1-4
D: -
V: TRBV30
size: -
CDR3: CAGEGQEGEKLFF
DNA: TGTGCCGGAGAGGGGCAGGAAGGGGAAAAACTGTTTTTT

J: TRBJ2-7
D: TRBD1
V: TRBV29-1
size: -
CDR3: CSVEGAWDRDPYEQYF
DNA: TGCAGCGTTGAAGGAGCTTGGGACAGGGACCCCTACGAGCAGTACTTC

J: TRBJ2-2
D: -
V: TRBV29-1
size: -
CDR3: CSVEVPGQGGELFF
DNA: TGCAGCGTTGAAGTCCCGGGACAAGGCGGGGAGCTGTTTTTT

J: TRBJ2-5
D: -
V: TRBV19
size: -
CDR3: CASSMLSEETQYF
DNA: TGTGCCAGTAGTATGTTGTCAGAAGAGACCCAGTACTTC

J: TRBJ2-7
D: -
V: TRBV19
size: -
CDR3: CASSTRDRSNEQYF
DNA: TGTGCCAGTAGTACGCGGGACAGATCCAACGAGCAGTACTTC